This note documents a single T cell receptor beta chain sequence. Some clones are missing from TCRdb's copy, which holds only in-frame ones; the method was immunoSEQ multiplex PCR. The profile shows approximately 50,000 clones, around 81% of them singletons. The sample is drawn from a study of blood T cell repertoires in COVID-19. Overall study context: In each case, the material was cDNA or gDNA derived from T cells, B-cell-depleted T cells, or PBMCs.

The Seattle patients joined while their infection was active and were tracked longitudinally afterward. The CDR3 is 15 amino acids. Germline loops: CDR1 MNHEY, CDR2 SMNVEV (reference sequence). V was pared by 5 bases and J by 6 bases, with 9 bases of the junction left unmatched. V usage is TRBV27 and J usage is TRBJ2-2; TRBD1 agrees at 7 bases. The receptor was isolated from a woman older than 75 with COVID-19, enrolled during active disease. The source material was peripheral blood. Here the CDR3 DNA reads TGTGCCAGCAGTATACGACAGGGATTGGCCGGGGAGCTGTTTTTT. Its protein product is CASSIRQGLAGELFF.